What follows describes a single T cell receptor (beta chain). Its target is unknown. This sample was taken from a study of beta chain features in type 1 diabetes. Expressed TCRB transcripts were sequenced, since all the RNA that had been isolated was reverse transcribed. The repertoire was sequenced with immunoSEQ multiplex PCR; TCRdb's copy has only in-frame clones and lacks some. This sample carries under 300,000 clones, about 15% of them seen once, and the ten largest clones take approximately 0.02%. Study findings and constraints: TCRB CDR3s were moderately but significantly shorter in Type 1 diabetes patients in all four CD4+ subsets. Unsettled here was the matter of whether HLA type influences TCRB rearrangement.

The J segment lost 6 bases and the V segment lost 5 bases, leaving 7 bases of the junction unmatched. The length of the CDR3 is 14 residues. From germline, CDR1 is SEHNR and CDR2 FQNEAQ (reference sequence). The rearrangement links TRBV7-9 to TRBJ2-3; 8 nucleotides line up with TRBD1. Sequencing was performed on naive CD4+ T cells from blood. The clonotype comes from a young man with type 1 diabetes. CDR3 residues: CASSPGGVLDTQYF. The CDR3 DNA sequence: TGTGCCAGCAGCCCAGGGGGCGTTCTGGATACGCAGTATTTT.